This T cell receptor beta chain was sequenced in a study of CD8+ T cells in alopecia areata. Study-wide background: Scoring of severity for treated patients was based on percentage of affected scalp area.

The CDR3 covers 10 residues. The V end lost 0 bases, the J end lost 13 bases, and 8 bases lay between the germline ends. Germline values: CDR1 SQVTM, CDR2 ANQGSEA. Study-wide points: An increase in clonality over normal scalp was evident in lesional scalp, especially alopecia totalis/universalis.

cDNA prepared by RNA extraction and subsequent reverse transcription served as the template for sequencing. The table came from immunoSEQ multiplex PCR; TCRdb's copy has only in-frame clones and leaves some out. The table records about 42,000 clones, about three fifths of them present only once. Treatment denoted: oral pan-JAK inhibitor, 5-10 mg twice daily. This clone appeared a few times. As yet, its antigen is unknown. The receptor was isolated from a human donor with alopecia areata. The source material was CD8+ T cells sorted from blood, sampled at week 4, from a patient treated with tofacitinib. The chain recombines TRBV29-1 with TRBJ2-3; D possibly corresponds to TRBD1 (5 bases). The CDR3 is CSVEDQGKYF. The CDR3 DNA reads TGCAGCGTTGAAGATCAGGGCAAGTATTTT.